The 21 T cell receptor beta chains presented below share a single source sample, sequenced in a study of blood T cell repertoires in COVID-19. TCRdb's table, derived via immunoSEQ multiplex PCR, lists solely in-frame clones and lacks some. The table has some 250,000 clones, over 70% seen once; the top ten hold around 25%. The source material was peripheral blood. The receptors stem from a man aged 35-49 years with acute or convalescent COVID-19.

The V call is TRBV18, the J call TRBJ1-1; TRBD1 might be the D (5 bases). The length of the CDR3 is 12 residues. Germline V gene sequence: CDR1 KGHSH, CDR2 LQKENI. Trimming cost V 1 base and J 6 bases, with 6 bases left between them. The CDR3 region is CASSPRGAEAFF. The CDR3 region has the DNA TGTGCCAGCTCACCACGGGGGGCTGAAGCTTTCTTT.

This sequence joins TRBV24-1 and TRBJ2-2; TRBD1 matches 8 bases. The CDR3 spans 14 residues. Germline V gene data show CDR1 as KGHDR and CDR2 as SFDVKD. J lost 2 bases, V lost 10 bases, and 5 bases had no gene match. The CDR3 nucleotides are TGTGCCACGTCAGGGGGCAGTAACACCGGGGAGCTGTTTTTT. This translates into CATSGGSNTGELFF.

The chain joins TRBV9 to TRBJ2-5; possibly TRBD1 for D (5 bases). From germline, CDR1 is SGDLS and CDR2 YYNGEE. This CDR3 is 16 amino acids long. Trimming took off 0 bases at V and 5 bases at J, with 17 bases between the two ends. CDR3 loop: CASSVDPGMSGETQYF. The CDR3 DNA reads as TGTGCCAGCAGCGTAGATCCAGGGATGAGTGGGGAGACCCAGTACTTC.

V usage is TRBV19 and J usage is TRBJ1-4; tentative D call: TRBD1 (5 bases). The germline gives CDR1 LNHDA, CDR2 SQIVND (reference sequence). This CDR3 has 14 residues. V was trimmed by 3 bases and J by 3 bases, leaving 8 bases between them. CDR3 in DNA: TGTGCCAGTAGTATCCGGGGGGCTAATGAAAAACTGTTTTTT. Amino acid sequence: CASSIRGANEKLFF.

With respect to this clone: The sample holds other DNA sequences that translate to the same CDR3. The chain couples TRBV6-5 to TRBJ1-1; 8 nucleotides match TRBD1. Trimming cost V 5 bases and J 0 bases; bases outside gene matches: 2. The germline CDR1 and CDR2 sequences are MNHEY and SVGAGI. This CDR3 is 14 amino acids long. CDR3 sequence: CASSRQGMNTEAFF. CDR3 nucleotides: TGTGCCAGCAGTAGACAGGGGATGAACACTGAAGCTTTCTTT.

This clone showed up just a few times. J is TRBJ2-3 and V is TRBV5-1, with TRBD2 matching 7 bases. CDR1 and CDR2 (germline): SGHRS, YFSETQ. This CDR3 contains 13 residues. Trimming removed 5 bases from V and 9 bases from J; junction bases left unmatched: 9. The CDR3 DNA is TGCGCCAGCAGGAGGGAGGGACCGGGGACGCAGTATTTT. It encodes CASRREGPGTQYF.

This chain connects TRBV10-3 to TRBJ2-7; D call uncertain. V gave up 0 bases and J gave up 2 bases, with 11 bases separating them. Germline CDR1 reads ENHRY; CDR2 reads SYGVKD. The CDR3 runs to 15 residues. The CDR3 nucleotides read TGTGCCATCAGTGAGTCCGCGACAACAACCTACGAGCAGTACTTC. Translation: CAISESATTTYEQYF.

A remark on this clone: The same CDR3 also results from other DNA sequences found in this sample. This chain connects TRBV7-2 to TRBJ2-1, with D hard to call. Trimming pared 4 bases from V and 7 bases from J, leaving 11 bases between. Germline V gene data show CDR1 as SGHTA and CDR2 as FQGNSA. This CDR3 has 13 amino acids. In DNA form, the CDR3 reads TGTGCCAGCAGCTCCCCATCAGCGAATGAGCAGTTCTTC. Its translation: CASSSPSANEQFF.

The CDR3 sequence is CSASLSINEQFF. The DNA of the CDR3 is TGCAGTGCTAGTCTGAGTATCAATGAGCAGTTCTTC. The chain combines TRBV20-1 with TRBJ2-1; no definite D call. CDR3 length: 12 residues. Germline V gives CDR1 DFQATT, CDR2 SNEGSKA (reference sequence). Trimming left V 3 bases short and J 6 bases short, with 9 bases between.

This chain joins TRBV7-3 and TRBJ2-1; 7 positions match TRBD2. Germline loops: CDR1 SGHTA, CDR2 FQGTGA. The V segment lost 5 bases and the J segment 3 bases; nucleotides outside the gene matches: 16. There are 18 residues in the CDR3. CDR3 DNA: TGTGCCAGCAGCCCCGGGGGGTGGGCTAGCGGAAACTACAATGAGCAGTTCTTC. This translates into CASSPGGWASGNYNEQFF.

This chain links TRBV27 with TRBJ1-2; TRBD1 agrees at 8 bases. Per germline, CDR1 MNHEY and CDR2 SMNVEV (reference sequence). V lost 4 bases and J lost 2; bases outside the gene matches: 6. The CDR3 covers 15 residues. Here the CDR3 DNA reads TGTGCCAGCAGTTGGACAGGGTCAGCGAACTATGGCTACACCTTC. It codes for CASSWTGSANYGYTF.

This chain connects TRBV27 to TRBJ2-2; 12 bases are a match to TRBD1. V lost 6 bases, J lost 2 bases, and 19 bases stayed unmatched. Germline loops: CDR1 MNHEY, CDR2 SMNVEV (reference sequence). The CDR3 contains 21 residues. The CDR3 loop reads CASRGTGTGGWGRYNTGELFF. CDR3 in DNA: TGTGCCAGCAGAGGCACCGGGACAGGGGGCTGGGGGAGGTACAACACCGGGGAGCTGTTTTTT.

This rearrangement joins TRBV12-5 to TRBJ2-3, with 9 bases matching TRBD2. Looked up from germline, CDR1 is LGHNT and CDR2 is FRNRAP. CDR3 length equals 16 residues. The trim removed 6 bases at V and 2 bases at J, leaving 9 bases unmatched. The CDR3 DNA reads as TGTGCTAGTGGATCCTGGACTAGCGCTGACACAGATACGCAGTATTTT. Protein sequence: CASGSWTSADTDTQYF.

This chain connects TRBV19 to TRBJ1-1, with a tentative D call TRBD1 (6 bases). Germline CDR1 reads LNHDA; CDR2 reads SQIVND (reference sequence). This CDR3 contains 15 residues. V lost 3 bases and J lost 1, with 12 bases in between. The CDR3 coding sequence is TGTGCCAGTAGTATGTTGGCAGGGGCGAACACTGAAGCTTTCTTT. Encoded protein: CASSMLAGANTEAFF.

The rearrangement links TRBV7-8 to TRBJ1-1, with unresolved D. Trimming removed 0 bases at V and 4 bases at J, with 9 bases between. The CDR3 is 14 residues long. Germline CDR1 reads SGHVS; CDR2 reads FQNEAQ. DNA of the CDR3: TGTGCCAGCAGCTTAGCTGTAGGGAGCACTGAAGCTTTCTTT. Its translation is CASSLAVGSTEAFF.

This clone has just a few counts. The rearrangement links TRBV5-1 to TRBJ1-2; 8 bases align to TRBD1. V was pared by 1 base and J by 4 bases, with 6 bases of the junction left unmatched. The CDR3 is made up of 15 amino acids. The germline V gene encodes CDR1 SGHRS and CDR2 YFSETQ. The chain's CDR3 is CASSLTGGPVYGYTF. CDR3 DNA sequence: TGCGCCAGCAGCTTGACAGGGGGTCCAGTCTATGGCTACACCTTC.

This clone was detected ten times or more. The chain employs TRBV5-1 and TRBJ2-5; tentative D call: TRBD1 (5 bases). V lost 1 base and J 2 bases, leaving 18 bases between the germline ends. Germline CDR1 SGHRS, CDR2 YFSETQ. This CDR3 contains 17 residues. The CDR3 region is CASSLSIRVTAQETQYF. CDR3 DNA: TGCGCCAGCAGCTTGAGTATCCGGGTGACAGCACAAGAGACCCAGTACTTC.

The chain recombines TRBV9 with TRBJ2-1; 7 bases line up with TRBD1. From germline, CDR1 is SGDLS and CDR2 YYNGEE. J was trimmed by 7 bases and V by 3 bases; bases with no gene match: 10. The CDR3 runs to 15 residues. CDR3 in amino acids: CASSALATGENEQFF. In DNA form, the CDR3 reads TGTGCCAGCAGCGCCCTTGCAACAGGGGAGAATGAGCAGTTCTTC.

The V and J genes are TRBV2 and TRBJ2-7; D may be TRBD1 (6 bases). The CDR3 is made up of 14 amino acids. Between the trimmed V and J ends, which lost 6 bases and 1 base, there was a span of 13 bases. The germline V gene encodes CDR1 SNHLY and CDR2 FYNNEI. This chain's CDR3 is CASSRDTPSYEQYF. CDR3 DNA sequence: TGTGCCAGCAGCCGGGACACGCCTTCCTACGAGCAGTACTTC.

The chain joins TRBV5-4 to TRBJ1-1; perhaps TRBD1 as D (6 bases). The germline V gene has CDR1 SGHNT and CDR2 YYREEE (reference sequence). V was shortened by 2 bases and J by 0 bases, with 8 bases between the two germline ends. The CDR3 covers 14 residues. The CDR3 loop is CASSFGQLNTEAFF. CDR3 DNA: TGTGCCAGCAGCTTCGGACAGCTGAACACTGAAGCTTTCTTT. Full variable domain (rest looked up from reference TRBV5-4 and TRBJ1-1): ETGVTQSPTHLIKTRGQQVTLRCSSQSGHNTVSWYQQALGQGPQFIFQYYREEENGRGNFPPRFSGLQFPNYSSELNVNALELDDSALYLCASSFGQLNTEAFFGQGTRLTVV.

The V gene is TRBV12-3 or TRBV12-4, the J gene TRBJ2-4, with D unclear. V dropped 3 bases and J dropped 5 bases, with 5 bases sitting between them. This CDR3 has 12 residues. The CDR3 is CASSFSENIQYF. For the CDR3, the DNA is TGTGCCAGCAGTTTTAGTGAAAACATTCAGTACTTC.